Below, 9 T cell receptor beta chains from the same sample are listed, as sequenced in a study of shared T cell receptors in the human thymus. Generated by immunoSEQ multiplex PCR, the TCRdb table keeps only in-frame clones and is missing some. This sample carries hundreds of thousands of clones, 80% to 90% of them seen once, and the ten largest clones take roughly 0.01%. The same sample was also used in a study of human thymus T cells.

Sequencing used thymocytes. The receptors originated from a girl under three years old with a congenital heart defect.

This chain links TRBV28 with TRBJ2-7, with 7 bases that match TRBD1. The CDR3 extends over 15 amino acids. The V gene end was trimmed by 6 bases and the J gene end by 2 bases; junction bases not matched to a gene: 10. The germline CDR1 and CDR2 sequences are MDHEN and SYDVKM. This CDR3 reads CASSAGTANTYEQYF. The CDR3 region has the DNA TGTGCCAGCAGCGCCGGGACAGCAAATACCTACGAGCAGTACTTC.

This sequence joins TRBV2 and TRBJ2-3, with D possibly matching TRBD1 (6 bases). Trimming shortened V by 6 bases and J by 0 bases, and 16 bases separated the two germline ends. This CDR3 spans 16 amino acids. Germline V gene lookup returns CDR1 SNHLY and CDR2 FYNNEI. CDR3 loop: CASRDRLPRSTDTQYF. The CDR3, as DNA: TGTGCCAGCAGAGACAGGCTACCAAGAAGCACAGATACGCAGTATTTT. Full variable domain (remainder filled in from reference TRBV2 and TRBJ2-3): EPEVTQTPSHQVTQMGQEVILRCVPISNHLYFYWYRQILGQKVEFLVSFYNNEISEKSEIFDDQFSVERPDGSNFTLKIRSTKLEDSAMYFCASRDRLPRSTDTQYFGPGTRLTVL.

The genes are TRBV20-1 and TRBJ1-1; possible D gene TRBD1, 5 bases. CDR3 size: 10 residues. Germline V gene lookup returns CDR1 DFQATT and CDR2 SNEGSKA (reference sequence). V lost 2 bases to trimming and J lost 11 bases, with 9 bases between them. The CDR3 DNA is TGCAGTGCTAGACGGGGGAGGGCTTTCTTT. Translating it yields CSARRGRAFF.

The chain is built from TRBV7-2 and TRBJ2-5; maybe TRBD2 (5 bases). CDR1 is SGHTA and CDR2 is FQGNSA in the germline V gene. V lost 2 bases and J 2 bases, leaving 12 bases between the germline ends. The CDR3 totals 15 residues. This CDR3 is CASSLIRGLQETQYF. CDR3 DNA: TGTGCCAGCAGCTTAATTCGCGGACTTCAAGAGACCCAGTACTTC.

The chain employs TRBV4-3 and TRBJ2-1, with 9 bases aligning to TRBD1. The CDR3 sequence is 17 residues long. Trimming took 1 base from V and 5 from J; bases not matched to a gene: 9. CDR1 is LGHNA and CDR2 is YSLEER in the germline V gene. CDR3 sequence: CASSQVTGGAWDNEQFF. The CDR3 DNA reads TGCGCCAGCAGCCAAGTCACAGGGGGCGCTTGGGACAATGAGCAGTTCTTC.

CDR3: CASSRTGASGNTIYF. CDR3 sequence (DNA): TGTGCCAGCAGCAGGACAGGGGCCTCTGGAAACACCATATATTTT. V and J are TRBV2 and TRBJ1-3, with 9 nucleotides matching TRBD1. Germline V gene data show CDR1 as SNHLY and CDR2 as FYNNEI. With 6 bases clipped from V and 0 bases from J, the junction kept 3 bases outside the gene matches. The CDR3 spans 15 residues.

V and J are TRBV7-9 and TRBJ2-2, with 9 bases matching TRBD1. V was clipped by 5 bases and J by 7 bases; unmatched bases: 14. CDR3 length: 17 residues. Germline V gives CDR1 SEHNR, CDR2 FQNEAQ (reference sequence). CDR3 sequence: CASSLTYRGRVVGELFF. In DNA, the CDR3 is TGTGCCAGCAGCCTGACCTACAGGGGGCGCGTGGTCGGGGAGCTGTTTTTT.

The rearrangement uses TRBV7-2 and TRBJ2-7; 9 bases align to TRBD2. The CDR3 is 14 amino acids. The germline gives CDR1 SGHTA, CDR2 FQGNSA. V gave up 5 bases and J gave up 4 bases; unmatched junction bases: 6. CDR3 sequence reads: CASSSSGGKYEQYF. CDR3 nucleotides: TGTGCCAGCAGCAGTAGCGGGGGAAAATACGAGCAGTACTTC.

The V and J genes are TRBV5-1 and TRBJ2-3, with TRBD1 matching over 8 bases. CDR3 length: 14 amino acids. Germline assignment: CDR1 SGHRS and CDR2 YFSETQ. V lost 4 bases, J lost 4 bases, and 5 bases stayed unmatched. The CDR3, as DNA: TGCGCCAGCAGCGCCGGACAGGGCCCAGATACGCAGTATTTT. It is translated as CASSAGQGPDTQYF.